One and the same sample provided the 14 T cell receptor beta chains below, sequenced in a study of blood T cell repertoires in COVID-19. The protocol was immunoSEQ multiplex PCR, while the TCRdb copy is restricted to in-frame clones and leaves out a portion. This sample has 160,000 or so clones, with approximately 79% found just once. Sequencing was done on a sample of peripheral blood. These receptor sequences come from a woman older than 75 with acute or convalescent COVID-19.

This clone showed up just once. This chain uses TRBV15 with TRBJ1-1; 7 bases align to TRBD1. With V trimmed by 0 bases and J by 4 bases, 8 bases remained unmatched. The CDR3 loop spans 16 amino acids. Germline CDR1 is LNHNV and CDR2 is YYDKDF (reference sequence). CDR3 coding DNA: TGTGCCACCAGCAGAGATCGACTATCAGGGGGCACTGAAGCTTTCTTT. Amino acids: CATSRDRLSGGTEAFF.

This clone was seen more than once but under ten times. CDR3: CASSFQRTGGSPLHF. The CDR3 bases are TGTGCCAGCAGTTTCCAACGGACAGGAGGCTCACCCCTCCACTTT. This chain joins TRBV27 and TRBJ1-6; 7 positions match TRBD1. From germline, CDR1 is MNHEY and CDR2 SMNVEV (reference sequence). V dropped 3 bases and J dropped 10; count of bases not matched to a gene: 9. CDR3 length: 15 residues.

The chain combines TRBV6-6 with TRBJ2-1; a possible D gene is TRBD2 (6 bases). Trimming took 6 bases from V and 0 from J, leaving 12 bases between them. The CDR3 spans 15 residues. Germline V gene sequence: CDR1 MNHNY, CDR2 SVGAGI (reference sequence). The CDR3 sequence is CASSLRGSSYNEQFF. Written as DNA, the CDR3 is TGTGCCAGCAGCCTACGGGGGAGCTCCTACAATGAGCAGTTCTTC.

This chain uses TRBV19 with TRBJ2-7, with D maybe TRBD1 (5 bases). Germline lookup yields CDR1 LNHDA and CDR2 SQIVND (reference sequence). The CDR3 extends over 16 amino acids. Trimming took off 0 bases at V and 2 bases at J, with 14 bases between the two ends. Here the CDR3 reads CASSIEHRTSAYEQYF. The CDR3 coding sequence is TGTGCCAGTAGTATAGAACACAGGACCTCCGCCTACGAGCAGTACTTC.

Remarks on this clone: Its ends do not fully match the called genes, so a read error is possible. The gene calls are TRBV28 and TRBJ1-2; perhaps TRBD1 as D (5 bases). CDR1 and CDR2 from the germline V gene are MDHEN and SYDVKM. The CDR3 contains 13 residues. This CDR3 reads CASTLLGVGGYTF. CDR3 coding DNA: TGTGCCAGCACTTTATTAGGGGTGGGAGGCTACACCTTC.

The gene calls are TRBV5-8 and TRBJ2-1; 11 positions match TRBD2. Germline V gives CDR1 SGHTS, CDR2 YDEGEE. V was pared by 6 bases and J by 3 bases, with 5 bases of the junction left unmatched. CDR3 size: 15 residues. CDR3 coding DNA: TGTGCCAGCAACCCCGGGACTAGCGGCTACAATGAGCAGTTCTTC. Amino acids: CASNPGTSGYNEQFF.

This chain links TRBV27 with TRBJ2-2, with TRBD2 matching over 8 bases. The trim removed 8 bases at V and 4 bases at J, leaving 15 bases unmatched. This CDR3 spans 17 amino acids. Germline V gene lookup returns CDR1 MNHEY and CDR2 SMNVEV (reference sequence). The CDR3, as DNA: TGTGCCAGCGCGGTTTGGCCTGGGGGACTAGGCACCGGGGAGCTGTTTTTT. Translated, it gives CASAVWPGGLGTGELFF.

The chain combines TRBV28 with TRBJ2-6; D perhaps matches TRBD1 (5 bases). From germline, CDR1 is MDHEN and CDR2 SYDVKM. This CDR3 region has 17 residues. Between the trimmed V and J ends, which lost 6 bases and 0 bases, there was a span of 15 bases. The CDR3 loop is CASSKRQRSSGANVLTF. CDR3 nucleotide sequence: TGTGCCAGCAGCAAGAGACAGAGGAGCTCTGGGGCCAACGTCCTGACTTTC.

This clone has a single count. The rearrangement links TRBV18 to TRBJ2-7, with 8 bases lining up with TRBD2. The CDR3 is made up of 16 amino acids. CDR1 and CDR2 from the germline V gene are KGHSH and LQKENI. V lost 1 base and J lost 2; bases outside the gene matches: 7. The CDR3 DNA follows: TGTGCCAGCTCACCACAAAGCGGGAGTCTTACCTACGAGCAGTACTTC. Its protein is CASSPQSGSLTYEQYF.

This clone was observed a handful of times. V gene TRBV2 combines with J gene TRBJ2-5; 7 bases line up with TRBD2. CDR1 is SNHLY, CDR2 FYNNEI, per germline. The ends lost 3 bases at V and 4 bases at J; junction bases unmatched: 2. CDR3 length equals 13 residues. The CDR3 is CASSESGVETQYF. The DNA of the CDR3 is TGTGCCAGCAGTGAGAGCGGGGTAGAGACCCAGTACTTC.

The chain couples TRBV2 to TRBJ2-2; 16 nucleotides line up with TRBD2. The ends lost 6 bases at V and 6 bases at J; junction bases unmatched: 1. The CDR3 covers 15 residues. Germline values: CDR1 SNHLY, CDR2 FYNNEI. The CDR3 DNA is TGTGCCAGCAGGGGACTAGCGGGAGGGCCCGGGGAGCTGTTTTTT. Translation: CASRGLAGGPGELFF.

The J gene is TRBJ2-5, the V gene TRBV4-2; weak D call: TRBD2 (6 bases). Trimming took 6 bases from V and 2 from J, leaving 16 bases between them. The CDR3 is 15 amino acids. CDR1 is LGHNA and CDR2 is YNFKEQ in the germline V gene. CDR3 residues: CASSYGGAGQETQYF. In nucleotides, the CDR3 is TGTGCCAGCAGTTACGGGGGAGCCGGACAAGAGACCCAGTACTTC.

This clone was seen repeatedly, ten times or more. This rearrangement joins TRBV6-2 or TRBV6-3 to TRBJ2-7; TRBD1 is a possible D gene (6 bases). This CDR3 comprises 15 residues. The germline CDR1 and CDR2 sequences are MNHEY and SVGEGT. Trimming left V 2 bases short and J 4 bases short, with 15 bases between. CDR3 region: CASSYAGGQIYEQYF. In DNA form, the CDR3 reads TGTGCCAGCAGTTACGCTGGTGGACAGATTTACGAGCAGTACTTC.

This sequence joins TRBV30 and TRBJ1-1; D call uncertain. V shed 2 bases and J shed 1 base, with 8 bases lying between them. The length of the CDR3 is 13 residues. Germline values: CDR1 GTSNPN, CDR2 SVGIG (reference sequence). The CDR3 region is CAWSRNRNTEAFF. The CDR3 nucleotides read TGTGCCTGGAGTCGGAACAGGAACACTGAAGCTTTCTTT.